This T cell receptor beta chain was documented in a study of vaccination effects on CD4 cells after COVID-19. General study points: Substantial clonal contraction characterized both infection- and vaccine-induced clones late after vaccination.

Germline loops: CDR1 MNHEY, CDR2 SVGAGI. The CDR3 spans 15 residues. After removal of 2 bases from V and 6 bases from J, the junction contained 4 bases not matched to a gene. Notes on this clone: Its antigen is not identified.

Expansion of antigen-specific CD4+ T cells with viral peptide pools was carried out by the ViraFEST assay before sequencing. Following 10 days of culture, CD4+ T cells were isolated. Sometime from March through December 2020, the person acquired a SARS-CoV-2 infection that PCR confirmed. In culture with approximately 10 IU/ml IL-2 and roughly 10 ug/ml peptides, PBMC were grown at 1.5 million to 2 million per well. Assay used: immunoSEQ multiplex PCR; TCRdb lists only in-frame clones, some missing. The profile covers approximately 26,000 clones, with roughly 71% appearing a single time and less than 20% taken by the ten largest.

This chain links TRBV6-5 with TRBJ2-7; 13 bases align to TRBD2. The receptor was isolated from a human donor who had a prior SARS-CoV-2 infection. The sequencing used CD4+ T cells from PBMCs cultured with SARS-CoV-2 spike peptides, collected before COVID-19 vaccination. This CDR3 reads CASSYETSGRREQYF. CDR3 DNA: TGTGCCAGCAGTTACGAGACTAGCGGGAGGCGCGAGCAGTACTTC.